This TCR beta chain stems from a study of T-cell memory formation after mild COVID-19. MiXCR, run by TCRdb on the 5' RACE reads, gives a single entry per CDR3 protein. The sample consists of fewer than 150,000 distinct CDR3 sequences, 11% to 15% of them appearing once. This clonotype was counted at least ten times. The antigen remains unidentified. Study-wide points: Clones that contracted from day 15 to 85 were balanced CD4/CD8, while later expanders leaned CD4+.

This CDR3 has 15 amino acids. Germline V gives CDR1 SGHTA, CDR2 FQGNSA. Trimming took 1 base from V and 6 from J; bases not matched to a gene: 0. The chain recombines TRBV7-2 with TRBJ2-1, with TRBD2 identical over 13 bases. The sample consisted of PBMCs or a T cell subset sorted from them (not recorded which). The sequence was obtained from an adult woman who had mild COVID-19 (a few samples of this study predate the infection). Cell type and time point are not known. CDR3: CASSLGLAGGNEQFF. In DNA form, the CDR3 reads TGTGCCAGCAGCTTAGGACTAGCGGGGGGCAATGAGCAGTTCTTC.